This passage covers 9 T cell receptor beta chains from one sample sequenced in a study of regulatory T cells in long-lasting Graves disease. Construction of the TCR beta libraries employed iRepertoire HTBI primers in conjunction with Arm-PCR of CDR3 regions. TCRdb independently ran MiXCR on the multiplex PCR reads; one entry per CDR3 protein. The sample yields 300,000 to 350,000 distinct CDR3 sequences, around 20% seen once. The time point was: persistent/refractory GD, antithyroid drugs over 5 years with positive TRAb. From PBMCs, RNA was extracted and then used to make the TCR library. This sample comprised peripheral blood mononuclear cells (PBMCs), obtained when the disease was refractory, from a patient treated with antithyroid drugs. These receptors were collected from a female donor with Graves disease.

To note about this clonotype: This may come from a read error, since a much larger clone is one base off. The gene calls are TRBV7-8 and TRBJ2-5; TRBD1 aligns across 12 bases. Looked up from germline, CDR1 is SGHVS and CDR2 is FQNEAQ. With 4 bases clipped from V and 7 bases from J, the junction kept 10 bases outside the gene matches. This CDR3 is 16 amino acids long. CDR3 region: CASSSLGTGGRGTQYF. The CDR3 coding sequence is TGTGCCAGCAGCTCGCTCGGGACAGGGGGCCGGGGGACCCAGTACTTC.

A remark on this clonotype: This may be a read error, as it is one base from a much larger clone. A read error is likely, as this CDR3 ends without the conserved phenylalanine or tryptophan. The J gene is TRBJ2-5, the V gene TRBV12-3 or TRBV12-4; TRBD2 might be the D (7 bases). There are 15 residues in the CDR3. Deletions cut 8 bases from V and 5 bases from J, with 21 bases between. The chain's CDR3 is CASGLQGGALETQYL. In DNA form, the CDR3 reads TGTGCCAGCGGGCTACAAGGGGGGGCTTTGGAGACCCAGTACCTC.

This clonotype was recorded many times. The CDR3 here is CSAGQESPYEQYF. CDR3 nucleotides: TGCAGCGCGGGACAGGAGTCCCCCTACGAGCAGTACTTC. V gene TRBV29-1 combines with J gene TRBJ2-7, with TRBD1 matching over 8 bases. There are 13 residues in the CDR3. Looked up from germline, CDR1 is SQVTM and CDR2 is ANQGSEA. J was trimmed by 2 bases and V by 7 bases; bases with no gene match: 7.

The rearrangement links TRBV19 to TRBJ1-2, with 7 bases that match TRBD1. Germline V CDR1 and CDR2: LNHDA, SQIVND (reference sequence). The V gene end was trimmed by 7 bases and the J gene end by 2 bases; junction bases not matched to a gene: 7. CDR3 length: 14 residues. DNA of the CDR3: TGTGCCAGTAACCCGACAGGGACCAACTATGGCTACACCTTC. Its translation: CASNPTGTNYGYTF.

CDR3 in DNA: TGTGCCACCCACCGACCGGGACTATCCACCGGGGAGCTGTTTTTT. Translating gives CATHRPGLSTGELFF. The chain recombines TRBV6-1 with TRBJ2-2; 7 nucleotides agree with TRBD2. Germline V gives CDR1 MNHNS, CDR2 SASEGT. Trimming at V came to 10 bases and at J to 4 bases, leaving 12 bases not matched to a gene. The CDR3 is 15 residues long.

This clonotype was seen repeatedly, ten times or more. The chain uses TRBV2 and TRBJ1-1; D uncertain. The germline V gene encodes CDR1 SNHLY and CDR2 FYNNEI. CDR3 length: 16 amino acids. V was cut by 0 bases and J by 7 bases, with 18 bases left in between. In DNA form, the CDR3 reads TGTGCCAGCAGTGAAGCTAAACCGGGCAGATTCAGTGAAGCTTTCTTT. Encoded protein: CASSEAKPGRFSEAFF.

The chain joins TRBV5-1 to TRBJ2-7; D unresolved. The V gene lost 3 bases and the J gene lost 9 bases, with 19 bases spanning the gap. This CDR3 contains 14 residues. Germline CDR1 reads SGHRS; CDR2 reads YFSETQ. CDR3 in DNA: TGCGCCAGCAGCTCGTCCTTGGGTCGACTGCGGCAGTACTTC. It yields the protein CASSSSLGRLRQYF.

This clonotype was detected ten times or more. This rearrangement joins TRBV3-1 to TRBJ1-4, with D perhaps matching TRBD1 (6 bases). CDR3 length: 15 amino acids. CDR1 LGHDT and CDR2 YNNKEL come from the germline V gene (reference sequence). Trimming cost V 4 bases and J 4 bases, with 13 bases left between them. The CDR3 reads CASSPGGLDNEKLFF. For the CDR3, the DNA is TGTGCCAGCAGCCCCGGGGGCCTTGATAATGAAAAACTGTTTTTT. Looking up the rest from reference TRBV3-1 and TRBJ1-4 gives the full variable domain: DTAVSQTPKYLVTQMGNDKSIKCEQNLGHDTMYWYKQDSKKFLKIMFSYNNKELIINETVPNRFSPKSPDKAHLNLHINSLELGDSAVYFCASSPGGLDNEKLFFGSGTQLSVL.

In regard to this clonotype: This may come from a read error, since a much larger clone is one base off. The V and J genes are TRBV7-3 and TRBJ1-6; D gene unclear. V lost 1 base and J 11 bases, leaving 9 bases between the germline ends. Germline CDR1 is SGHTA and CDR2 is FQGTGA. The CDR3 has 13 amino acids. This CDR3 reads CASSLKRNPPLHF. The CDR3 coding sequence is TGTGCCAGCAGCTTAAAGCGAAATCCACCCCTCCACTTT.